Listed here are 8 T cell receptor beta chains from one sample, sequenced in a study of blood T cell repertoires in COVID-19 (dated by TCRdb to the early 2020s). The library was built by means of the immunoSEQ multiplex PCR assay. TCRdb holds this immuneACCESS table with in-frame rearrangements only. Some clones are missing; in checked studies, unresolved V genes explain under half, and the rest has no known cause. The sample includes hundreds of thousands of clones, with approximately 88% observed a single time. The ten biggest clones cover more than 7.5% of the sample. Sequencing was performed on peripheral blood. These receptors were taken from a man between 18 and 35 years old with active or convalescent COVID-19.

The genes are TRBV7-6 and TRBJ2-5; D may be TRBD2 (6 bases). This CDR3 comprises 15 residues. CDR1 and CDR2 from the germline V gene are SGHVS and FNYEAQ. Between the trimmed V and J ends, which lost 1 base and 5 bases, there was a span of 14 bases. CDR3 amino acids: CASSLERRARETQYF. The CDR3 DNA is TGTGCCAGCAGCTTAGAACGGAGGGCCCGGGAGACCCAGTACTTC.

This clone was recorded many times. The chain employs TRBV6-2 or TRBV6-3 and TRBJ1-5, with D possibly being TRBD1 (6 bases). Germline-derived CDR1 and CDR2 are MNHEY and SVGEGT. The CDR3 has 15 amino acids. V gave up 1 base and J gave up 4 bases, with 11 bases separating them. DNA of the CDR3: TGTGCCAGCAGTTACTACACAGGGCGGAATCAGCCCCAGCATTTT. Its protein is CASSYYTGRNQPQHF.

The gene calls are TRBV5-1 and TRBJ2-7, with 7 bases aligning to TRBD1. This CDR3 comprises 14 residues. V was pared by 0 bases and J by 6 bases, with 6 bases of the junction left unmatched. Looked up from germline, CDR1 is SGHRS and CDR2 is YFSETQ. The CDR3, as DNA: TGCGCCAGCAGCTTGGTCCCGGGACAGTCCGAGCAGTACTTC. This translates into CASSLVPGQSEQYF.

The rearrangement joins TRBV19 to TRBJ1-5; 9 bases fit TRBD1. With 3 bases clipped from V and 7 bases from J, the junction kept 4 bases outside the gene matches. Germline assignment: CDR1 LNHDA and CDR2 SQIVND (reference sequence). This CDR3 region has 14 residues. CDR3: CASSIRQGDQPQHF. The DNA of the CDR3 is TGTGCCAGTAGTATCCGACAGGGGGACCAGCCCCAGCATTTT.

The chain uses TRBV6-1 and TRBJ1-2; D gene ambiguous. There are 15 residues in the CDR3. Trimming removed 0 bases at V and 8 bases at J, with 16 bases between. The germline CDR1 and CDR2 sequences are MNHNS and SASEGT. The CDR3 bases are TGTGCCAGCAGTGAAGCAGGAGGCCCAAGGGAGGGCTACACCTTC. Translating it yields CASSEAGGPREGYTF.

The chain uses TRBV11-2 and TRBJ1-1; D perhaps matches TRBD1 (6 bases). The CDR3 has 15 amino acids. The V and J ends lost 1 base and 3 bases respectively, with 12 bases between them. The germline V gene encodes CDR1 SGHAT and CDR2 FQNNGV. The CDR3 sequence: CASSLVQGRDTEAFF. The CDR3 coding sequence is TGTGCCAGCAGCTTAGTACAGGGAAGAGACACTGAAGCTTTCTTT. Full variable domain (missing parts from reference TRBV11-2 and TRBJ1-1): EAGVAQSPRYKIIEKRQSVAFWCNPISGHATLYWYQQILGQGPKLLIQFQNNGVVDDSQLPKDRFSAERLKGVDSTLKIQPAKLEDSAVYLCASSLVQGRDTEAFFGQGTRLTVV.

The J gene is TRBJ1-1, the V gene TRBV6-2 or TRBV6-3; tentative D call: TRBD1 (5 bases). V was shortened by 6 bases and J by 1 base, with 9 bases between the two germline ends. This CDR3 spans 13 amino acids. From germline, CDR1 is MNHEY and CDR2 SVGEGT. CDR3 sequence: CASSLRENTEAFF. Here the CDR3 DNA reads TGTGCCAGCAGCCTCAGGGAGAACACTGAAGCTTTCTTT.

This chain joins TRBV29-1 and TRBJ1-1; tentatively, D is TRBD1 (6 bases). The CDR3 is made up of 13 amino acids. The germline gives CDR1 SQVTM, CDR2 ANQGSEA. Trimming cost V 6 bases and J 0 bases, with 11 bases left between them. Here the CDR3 DNA reads TGCAGCGTCGGCGGGGGGCTGAACACTGAAGCTTTCTTT. It specifies CSVGGGLNTEAFF.